These T cell receptor beta chains were read from a single sample in a study of blood T cell repertoires in COVID-19. Generated by immunoSEQ multiplex PCR, the TCRdb table keeps only in-frame clones and is missing some. The data contain about 80,000 clones, 78% of them singletons. Sequencing was performed on peripheral blood. The receptors derive from a human donor in a cohort sampled during active COVID-19. Both conserved end residues are part of each CDR3. A D gene is named only where the DNA matches it firmly. A clone size is listed for some rows: how often the clone was seen (once, few, many), or a class if it is expanded.

TRBV25-1	.	TRBD1	TRBJ1-2	CASSDSRTGTYGYTF	TGTGCCAGCAGTGACTCGCGGACAGGGACGTATGGCTACACCTTC
TRBV6-5	.	.	TRBJ1-2	CASSHGISYGYTF	TGTGCCAGCAGTCACGGTATCTCCTATGGCTACACCTTC
TRBV2	.	.	TRBJ1-3	CASSSGSGNTIYF	TGTGCCAGCAGTTCCGGCTCTGGAAACACCATATATTTT
TRBV7-8	.	TRBD1	TRBJ2-7	CASGPGGTYEQYF	TGTGCCAGCGGCCCAGGGGGCACCTACGAGCAGTACTTC
TRBV28	.	.	TRBJ1-5	CASSLSSQPQHF	TGTGCCAGCAGTTTATCTAGTCAGCCCCAGCATTTT
TRBV19	.	.	TRBJ2-5	CASSIDLLVTGGVQETQYF	TGTGCCAGTAGTATAGATCTATTGGTTACAGGTGGGGTTCAAGAGACCCAGTACTTC
TRBV28	.	.	TRBJ1-5	CASSSDSYQPQHF	TGTGCCAGCAGCTCCGACAGTTATCAGCCCCAGCATTTT
TRBV6-2/TRBV6-3	few	.	TRBJ1-1	CASSYSTRNTEAFF	TGTGCCAGCAGTTACTCAACGAGGAACACTGAAGCTTTCTTT
TRBV19	few	.	TRBJ1-1	CASRGALAAEAFF	TGTGCCAGCCGGGGGGCATTGGCCGCTGAAGCTTTCTTT
TRBV7-2	.	.	TRBJ1-1	CASSPRQASEAFF	TGTGCCAGCAGCCCCCGCCAGGCGAGTGAAGCTTTCTTT
TRBV2	.	TRBD1	TRBJ2-1	CASSERTGYGNNEQFF	TGTGCCAGCAGTGAAAGGACAGGGTACGGGAACAATGAGCAGTTCTTC
TRBV19	.	TRBD1	TRBJ1-4	CASSLQDRTGAELGEKLFF	TGTGCCAGTAGTCTTCAGGATAGGACAGGGGCTGAGTTAGGTGAAAAACTGTTTTTT
TRBV7-9	.	.	TRBJ2-3	CASSLGLPSTDTQYF	TGTGCCAGCAGCTTGGGGCTACCAAGCACAGATACGCAGTATTTT
TRBV2	.	.	TRBJ1-3	CASTRRGSGNTIYF	TGTGCCAGCACCCGAAGGGGGTCTGGAAACACCATATATTTT
TRBV7-9	.	.	TRBJ1-6	CASSLQGNNSPLHF	TGTGCCAGCAGCTTACAGGGGAATAATTCACCCCTCCACTTT
TRBV19	.	.	TRBJ2-1	CASSIPSFDSNNEQFF	TGTGCCAGTAGTATTCCCTCCTTCGACAGCAACAATGAGCAGTTCTTC
TRBV19	.	.	TRBJ2-7	CASSSIDSYEQYF	TGTGCCAGTAGTTCAATCGACAGCTACGAGCAGTACTTC
TRBV11-3	.	TRBD1	TRBJ2-5	CASSAWTGQGQETQYF	TGTGCCAGCAGCGCCTGGACAGGGCAGGGGCAAGAGACCCAGTACTTC
TRBV29-1	.	TRBD1	TRBJ2-3	CSAYDPGTESTDTQYF	TGCAGCGCCTACGACCCGGGGACAGAAAGCACAGATACGCAGTATTTT
TRBV2	.	.	TRBJ2-1	CASRLAGQFF	TGTGCCAGCAGGCTCGCCGGGCAGTTCTTC
TRBV5-1	.	.	TRBJ1-2	CASSLVPGGSGYYGYTF	TGCGCCAGCAGCTTGGTACCGGGAGGTTCTGGATACTATGGCTACACCTTC
TRBV6-5	.	.	TRBJ1-1	CASSYSIRRGNTEAFF	TGTGCCAGCAGTTACTCGATCCGCCGCGGGAACACTGAAGCTTTCTTT
TRBV28	.	.	TRBJ1-6	CASSLGTGSSYNSPLHF	TGTGCCAGCAGTTTAGGAACGGGAAGCTCCTATAATTCACCCCTCCACTTT
TRBV18	.	.	TRBJ2-5	CASSPPGGVGTQYF	TGTGCCAGCTCACCACCGGGGGGAGTAGGGACCCAGTACTTC
TRBV2	few	.	TRBJ1-3	CAIQGTGNTIYF	TGTGCCATTCAGGGGACTGGAAACACCATATATTTT
TRBV5-4	.	.	TRBJ2-3	CASSPALTGASTDTQYF	TGTGCCAGCAGCCCAGCCCTGACAGGTGCTAGCACAGATACGCAGTATTTT
TRBV19	.	TRBD2	TRBJ2-3	CASSPWSGGLAF	TGTGCCAGTAGTCCTTGGTCGGGGGGACTAGCTTTT
TRBV19	once	TRBD1	TRBJ1-2	CASVRDRGNYGYTF	TGTGCCAGTGTACGGGACAGGGGGAACTATGGCTACACCTTC
TRBV27	.	.	TRBJ1-2	CASSLSSSFYGYTF	TGTGCCAGCAGTTTATCGTCCTCGTTCTATGGCTACACCTTC
TRBV11-3	few	TRBD2	TRBJ2-1	CASSPSGLAGGNRGYNEQFF	TGTGCCAGCAGCCCCTCGGGACTAGCGGGTGGCAACAGGGGCTACAATGAGCAGTTCTTC
TRBV3-1/TRBV3-2	.	.	TRBJ1-1	CASIGDYNTEAFF	TGTGCCAGCATCGGGGATTATAACACTGAAGCTTTCTTT
TRBV29-1	.	TRBD1	TRBJ2-2	CSGQGPNTGELFF	TGCAGCGGACAGGGGCCGAACACCGGGGAGCTGTTTTTT
TRBV19	.	.	TRBJ1-6	CASSIERLSLSPLHF	TGTGCCAGTAGTATAGAGAGGCTGAGTCTTTCACCCCTCCACTTT
TRBV2	.	TRBD2	TRBJ2-1	CASIPELAGYNEQFF	TGTGCCAGCATTCCGGAGCTAGCGGGGTACAATGAGCAGTTCTTC
TRBV27	.	TRBD1	TRBJ1-2	CASSPRQGANYGYTF	TGTGCCAGCAGCCCTAGACAGGGGGCTAACTATGGCTACACCTTC
TRBV7-8	few	.	TRBJ2-7	CASSSKGGGNYEQYF	TGTGCCAGCAGCTCAAAGGGGGGGGGTAACTACGAGCAGTACTTC
TRBV27	once	.	TRBJ1-5	CASSTGGWDQPQHF	TGTGCCAGCAGTACGGGGGGCTGGGATCAGCCCCAGCATTTT
TRBV3-1/TRBV3-2	once	TRBD1	TRBJ1-1	CASSPLQGAPPEAFF	TGTGCCAGCAGCCCCTTACAGGGGGCGCCGCCTGAAGCTTTCTTT
TRBV21-1	.	.	TRBJ2-1	CASSKKVRDRGCNEQFF	TGTGCCAGCAGCAAAAAAGTCCGGGACAGGGGATGCAATGAGCAGTTCTTC
TRBV7-9	.	TRBD1	TRBJ1-1	CASSLPGQGNTEAFF	TGTGCCAGCAGCCTACCGGGACAGGGGAACACTGAAGCTTTCTTT
TRBV18	.	TRBD1	TRBJ1-4	CASSPLGQGNEKLFF	TGTGCCAGCTCACCACTTGGACAGGGAAATGAAAAACTGTTTTTT
TRBV28	.	TRBD1	TRBJ1-2	CASRTNRGANYGYTF	TGTGCCAGCAGAACCAACAGGGGGGCTAACTATGGCTACACCTTC
TRBV5-1	.	.	TRBJ1-4	CASSSSGGNEKLFF	TGCGCCAGCAGCTCCAGTGGGGGGAATGAAAAACTGTTTTTT
TRBV10-2	.	TRBD1	TRBJ1-5	CAISPGTGREPQHF	TGCGCCATTTCACCCGGGACAGGGAGGGAGCCCCAGCATTTT
TRBV27	.	TRBD2	TRBJ2-1	CASSPSLLAGASYNEQFF	TGTGCCAGCAGCCCCTCATTACTAGCGGGGGCCTCCTACAATGAGCAGTTCTTC
TRBV24-1	.	TRBD1	TRBJ2-1	CATSDQGRDRDNEQFF	TGTGCCACCAGTGACCAAGGCCGGGACAGGGACAATGAGCAGTTCTTC
TRBV11-1	.	.	TRBJ2-5	CASSLGGGEETQYF	TGTGCCAGCAGCTTAGGAGGGGGGGAGGAGACCCAGTACTTC
TRBV12-3/TRBV12-4	.	TRBD1	TRBJ1-1	CASSFTGGTEAFF	TGTGCCAGCAGCTTCACAGGGGGCACTGAAGCTTTCTTT